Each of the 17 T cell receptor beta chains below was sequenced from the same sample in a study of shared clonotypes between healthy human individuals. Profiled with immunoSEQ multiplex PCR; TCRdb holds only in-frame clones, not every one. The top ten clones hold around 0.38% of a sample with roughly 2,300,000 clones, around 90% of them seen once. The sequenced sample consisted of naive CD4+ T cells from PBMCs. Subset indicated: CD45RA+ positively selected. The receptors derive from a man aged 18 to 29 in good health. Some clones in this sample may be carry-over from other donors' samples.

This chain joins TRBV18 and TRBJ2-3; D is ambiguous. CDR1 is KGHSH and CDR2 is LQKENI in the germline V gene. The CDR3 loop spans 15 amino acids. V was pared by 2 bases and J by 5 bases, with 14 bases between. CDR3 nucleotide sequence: TGTGCCAGCTCACCAATCGAAACTCCAGGAGATACGCAGTATTTT. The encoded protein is CASSPIETPGDTQYF.

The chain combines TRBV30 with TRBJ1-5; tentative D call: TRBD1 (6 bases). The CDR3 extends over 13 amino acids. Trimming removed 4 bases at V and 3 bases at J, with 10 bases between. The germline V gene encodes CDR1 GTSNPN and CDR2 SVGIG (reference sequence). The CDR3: CAWKGTTNQPQHF. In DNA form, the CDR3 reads TGTGCCTGGAAAGGGACAACCAATCAGCCCCAGCATTTT.

The CDR3 sequence: CASSFPPGATVYTDTQYF. The CDR3 DNA reads as TGCGCCAGCAGCTTCCCGCCCGGGGCGACCGTTTACACAGATACGCAGTATTTT. The chain couples TRBV5-1 to TRBJ2-3; the D gene could be TRBD1 or TRBD2 (5 bases each). CDR1 and CDR2 (germline): SGHRS, YFSETQ. This CDR3 comprises 18 residues. Trimming shortened V by 2 bases and J by 2 bases, and 21 bases separated the two germline ends.

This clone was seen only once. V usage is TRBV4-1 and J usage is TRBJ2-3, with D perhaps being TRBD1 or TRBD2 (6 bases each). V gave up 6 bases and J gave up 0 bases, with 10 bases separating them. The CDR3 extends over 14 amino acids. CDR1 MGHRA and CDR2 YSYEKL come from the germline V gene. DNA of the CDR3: TGCGCCAGCAGTGGCGGGACAAGCACAGATACGCAGTATTTT. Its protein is CASSGGTSTDTQYF.

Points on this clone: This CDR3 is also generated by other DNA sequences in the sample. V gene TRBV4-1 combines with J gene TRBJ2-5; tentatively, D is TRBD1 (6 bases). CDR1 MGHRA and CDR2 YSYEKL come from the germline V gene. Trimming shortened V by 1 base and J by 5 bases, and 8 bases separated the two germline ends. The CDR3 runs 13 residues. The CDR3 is CASSQVRGETQYF. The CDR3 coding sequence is TGCGCCAGCAGCCAAGTAAGGGGGGAGACCCAGTACTTC.

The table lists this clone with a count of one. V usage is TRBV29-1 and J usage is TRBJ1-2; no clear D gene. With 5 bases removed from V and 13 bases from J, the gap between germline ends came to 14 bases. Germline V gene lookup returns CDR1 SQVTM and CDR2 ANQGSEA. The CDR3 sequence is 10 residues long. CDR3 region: CSVRWNAVTF. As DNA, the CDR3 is TGCAGCGTTCGTTGGAACGCTGTCACCTTC.

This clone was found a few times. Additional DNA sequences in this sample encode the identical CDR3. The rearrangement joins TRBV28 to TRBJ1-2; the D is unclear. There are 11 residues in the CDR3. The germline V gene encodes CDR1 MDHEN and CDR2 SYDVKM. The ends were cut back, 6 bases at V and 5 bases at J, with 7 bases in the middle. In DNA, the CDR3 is TGTGCCAGCAGGACGTCATATGGCTACACCTTC. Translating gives CASRTSYGYTF.

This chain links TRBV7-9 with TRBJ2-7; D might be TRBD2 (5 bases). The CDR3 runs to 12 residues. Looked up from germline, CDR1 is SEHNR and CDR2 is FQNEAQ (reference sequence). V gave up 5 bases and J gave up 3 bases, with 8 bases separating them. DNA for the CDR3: TGTGCCAGCAGCGAGGGCCTCTACGAGCAGTACTTC. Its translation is CASSEGLYEQYF.

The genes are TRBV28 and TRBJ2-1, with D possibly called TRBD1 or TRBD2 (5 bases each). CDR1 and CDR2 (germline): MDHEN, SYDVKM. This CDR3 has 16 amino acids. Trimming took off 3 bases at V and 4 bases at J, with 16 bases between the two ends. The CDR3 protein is CASSLGVPVKYNEQFF. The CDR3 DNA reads TGTGCCAGCAGTTTGGGGGTCCCCGTGAAATACAATGAGCAGTTCTTC.

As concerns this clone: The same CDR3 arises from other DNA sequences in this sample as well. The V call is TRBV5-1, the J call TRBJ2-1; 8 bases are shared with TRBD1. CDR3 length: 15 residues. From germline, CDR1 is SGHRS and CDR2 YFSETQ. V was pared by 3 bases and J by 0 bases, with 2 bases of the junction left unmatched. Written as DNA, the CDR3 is TGCGCCAGCAGCTCAGGGGGCTCCTCCTACAATGAGCAGTTCTTC. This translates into CASSSGGSSYNEQFF.

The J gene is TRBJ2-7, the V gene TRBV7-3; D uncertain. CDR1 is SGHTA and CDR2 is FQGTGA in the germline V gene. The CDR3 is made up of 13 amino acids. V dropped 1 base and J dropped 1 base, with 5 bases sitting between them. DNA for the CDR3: TGTGCCAGCAGCTTAAAGGATTCCTACGAGCAGTACTTC. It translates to CASSLKDSYEQYF. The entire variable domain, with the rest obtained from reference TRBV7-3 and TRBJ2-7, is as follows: GAGVSQTPSNKVTEKGKYVELRCDPISGHTALYWYRQSLGQGPEFLIYFQGTGAADDSGLPNDRFFAVRPEGSVSTLKIQRTERGDSAVYLCASSLKDSYEQYFGPGTRLTVT.

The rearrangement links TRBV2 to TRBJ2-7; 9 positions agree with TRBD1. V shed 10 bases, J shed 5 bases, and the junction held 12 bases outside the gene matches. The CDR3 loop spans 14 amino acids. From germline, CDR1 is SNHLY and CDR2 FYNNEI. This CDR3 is CATITGTGPNEQYF. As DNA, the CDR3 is TGTGCCACCATCACCGGGACAGGGCCCAACGAGCAGTACTTC.

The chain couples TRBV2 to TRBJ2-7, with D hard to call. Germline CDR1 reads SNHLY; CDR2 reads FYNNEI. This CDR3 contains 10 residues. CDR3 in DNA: TGTGTTTCGGCCCACTACGAGCAGTACTTC. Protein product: CVSAHYEQYF.

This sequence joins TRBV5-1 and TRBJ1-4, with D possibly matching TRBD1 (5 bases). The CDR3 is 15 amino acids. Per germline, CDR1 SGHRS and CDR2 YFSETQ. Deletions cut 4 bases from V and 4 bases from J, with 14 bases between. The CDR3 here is CASSGGIANNEKLFF. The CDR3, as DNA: TGCGCCAGCAGCGGGGGTATAGCCAATAATGAAAAACTGTTTTTT.

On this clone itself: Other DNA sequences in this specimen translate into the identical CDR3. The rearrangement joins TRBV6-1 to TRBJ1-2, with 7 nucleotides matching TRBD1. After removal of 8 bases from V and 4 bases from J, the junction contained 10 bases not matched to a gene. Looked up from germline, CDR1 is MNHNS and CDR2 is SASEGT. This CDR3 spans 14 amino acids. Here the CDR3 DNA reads TGTGCCAGCTCAGAGGGGGACAGTCTCTATGGCTACACCTTC. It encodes CASSEGDSLYGYTF.

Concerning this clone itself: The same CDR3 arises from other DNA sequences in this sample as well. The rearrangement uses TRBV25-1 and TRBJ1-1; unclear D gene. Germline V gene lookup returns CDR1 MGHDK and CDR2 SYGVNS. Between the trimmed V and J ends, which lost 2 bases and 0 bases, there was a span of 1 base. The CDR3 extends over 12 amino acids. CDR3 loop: CASSEVNTEAFF. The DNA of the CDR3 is TGTGCCAGCAGTGAAGTGAACACTGAAGCTTTCTTT.

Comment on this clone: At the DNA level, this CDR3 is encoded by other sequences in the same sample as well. DNA of the CDR3: TGTGCCAGCCGGGCCTATGGCTACACCTTC. Protein sequence: CASRAYGYTF. V and J are TRBV6-1 and TRBJ1-2; D not certain. Germline V gene data show CDR1 as MNHNS and CDR2 as SASEGT. V lost 8 bases and J 4 bases, leaving 5 bases between the germline ends. This CDR3 region has 10 residues.